The clone carrying this T cell receptor beta chain was seen ten or more times. What it binds is unknown. Coverage ceases 3 residues before the CDR3 finishes, and the germline J gene fills in the end. Germline CDR1 reads DFQATT; CDR2 reads SNEGSKA (reference sequence). With 6 bases removed from V and 0 bases from J, the gap between germline ends came to 11 bases. There are 14 residues in the CDR3. No CVID subject was ill or on immunomodulatory drugs when sampled. Profiled with immunoSEQ multiplex PCR; TCRdb holds only in-frame clones, not every one. The repertoire shows approximately 20,000 clones, none seen only once; the top ten take roughly 2.5%. This sample stems from a study of T cell clonality in common variable immunodeficiency. Study findings and constraints: Common variable immunodeficiency TCR beta sequences reportedly had fewer deletions and N-nucleotide insertions. TCRbeta clonality was increased in CVID versus healthy controls.

This receptor was obtained from a human donor with common variable immunodeficiency. Material for sequencing was peripheral blood mononuclear cells. This chain links TRBV20-1 with TRBJ2-2, with D unclear. This CDR3 is CSADGLSNTGELFF. The part of the CDR3 DNA that was read is TGCAGTGCCGATGGCCTTTCGAACACCGGGGAG.